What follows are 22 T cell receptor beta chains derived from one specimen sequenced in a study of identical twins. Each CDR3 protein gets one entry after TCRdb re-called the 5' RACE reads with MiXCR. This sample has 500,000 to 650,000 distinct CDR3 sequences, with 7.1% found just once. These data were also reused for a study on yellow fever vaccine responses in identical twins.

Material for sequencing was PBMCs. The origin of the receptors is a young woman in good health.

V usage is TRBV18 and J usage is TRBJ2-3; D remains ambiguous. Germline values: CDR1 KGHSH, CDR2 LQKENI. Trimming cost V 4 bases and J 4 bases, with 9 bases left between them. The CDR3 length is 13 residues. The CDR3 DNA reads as TGTGCCAGCTCACGAGAGATCGCAGATACGCAGTATTTT. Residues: CASSREIADTQYF.

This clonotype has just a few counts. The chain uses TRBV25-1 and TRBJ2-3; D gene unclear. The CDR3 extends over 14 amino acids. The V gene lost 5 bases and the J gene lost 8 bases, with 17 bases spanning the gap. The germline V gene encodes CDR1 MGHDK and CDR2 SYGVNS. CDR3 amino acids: CASSLGYRGGTQYF. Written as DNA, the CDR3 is TGTGCCAGCAGTCTTGGATACCGTGGTGGTACGCAGTATTTT.

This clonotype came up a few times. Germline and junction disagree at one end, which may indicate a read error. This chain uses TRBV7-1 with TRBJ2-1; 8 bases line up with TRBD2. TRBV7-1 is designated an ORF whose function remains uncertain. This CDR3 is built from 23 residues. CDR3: CASSTAPPLTSGGTPSSYNEQFF. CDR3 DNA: TGTGCCAGCAGCACAGCCCCCCCTCTTACTAGCGGCGGGACCCCGAGCTCCTACAATGAGCAGTTCTTC.

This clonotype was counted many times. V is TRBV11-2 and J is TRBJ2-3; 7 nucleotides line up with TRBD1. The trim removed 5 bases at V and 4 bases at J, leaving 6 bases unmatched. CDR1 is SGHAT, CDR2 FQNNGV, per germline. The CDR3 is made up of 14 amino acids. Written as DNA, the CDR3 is TGTGCCAGCAGCCGCGACAGGGCGGCAGATACGCAGTATTTT. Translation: CASSRDRAADTQYF.

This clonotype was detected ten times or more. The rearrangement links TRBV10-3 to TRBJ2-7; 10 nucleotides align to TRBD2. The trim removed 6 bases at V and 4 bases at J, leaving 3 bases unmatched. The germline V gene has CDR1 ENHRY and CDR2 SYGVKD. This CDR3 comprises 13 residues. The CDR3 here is CAISTSGVYEQYV. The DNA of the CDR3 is TGTGCCATCAGCACTAGCGGGGTGTACGAGCAGTACGTC.

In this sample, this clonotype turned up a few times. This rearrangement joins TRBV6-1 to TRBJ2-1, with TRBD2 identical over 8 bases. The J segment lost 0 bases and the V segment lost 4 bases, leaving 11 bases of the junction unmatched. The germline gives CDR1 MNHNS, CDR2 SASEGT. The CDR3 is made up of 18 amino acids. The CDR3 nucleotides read TGTGCCAGCAGTGGTAAAGGGGCTAGCGGGCGCTCCTACAATGAGCAGTTCTTC. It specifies CASSGKGASGRSYNEQFF.

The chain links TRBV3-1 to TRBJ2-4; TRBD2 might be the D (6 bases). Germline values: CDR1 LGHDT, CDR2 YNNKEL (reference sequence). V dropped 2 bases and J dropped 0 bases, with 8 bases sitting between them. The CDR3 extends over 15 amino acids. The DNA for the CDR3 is TGTGCCAGCAGCCAAATGGGACTAGCCAAAAACATTCAGTACTTC. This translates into CASSQMGLAKNIQYF.

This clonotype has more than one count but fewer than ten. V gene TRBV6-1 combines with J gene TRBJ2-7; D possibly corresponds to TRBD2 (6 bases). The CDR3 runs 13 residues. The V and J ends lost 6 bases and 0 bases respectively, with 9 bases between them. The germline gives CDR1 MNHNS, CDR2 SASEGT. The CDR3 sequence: CASRRTTSYEQYF. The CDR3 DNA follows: TGTGCCAGCAGAAGGACTACCTCCTACGAGCAGTACTTC.

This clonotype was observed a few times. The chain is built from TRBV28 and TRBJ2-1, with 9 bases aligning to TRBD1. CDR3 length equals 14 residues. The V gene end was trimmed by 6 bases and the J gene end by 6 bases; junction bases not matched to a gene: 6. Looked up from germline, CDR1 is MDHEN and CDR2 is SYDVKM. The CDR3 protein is CASSNRGPVNEQFF. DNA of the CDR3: TGTGCCAGCAGCAACAGGGGGCCGGTCAATGAGCAGTTCTTC.

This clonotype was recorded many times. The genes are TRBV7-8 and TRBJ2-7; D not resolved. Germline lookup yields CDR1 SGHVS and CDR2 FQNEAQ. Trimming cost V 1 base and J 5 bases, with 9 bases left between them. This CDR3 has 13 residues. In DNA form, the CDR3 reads TGTGCCAGCAGCTTAGGGTTCCTGGACGAGCAGTACGTC. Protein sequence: CASSLGFLDEQYV.

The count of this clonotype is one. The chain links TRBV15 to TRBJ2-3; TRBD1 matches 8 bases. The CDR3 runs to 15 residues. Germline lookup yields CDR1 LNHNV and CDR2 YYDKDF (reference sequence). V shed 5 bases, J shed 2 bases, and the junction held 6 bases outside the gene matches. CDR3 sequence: CATSRVTGDTDTQYF. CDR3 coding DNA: TGTGCCACCAGCCGTGTGACAGGGGACACAGATACGCAGTATTTT.

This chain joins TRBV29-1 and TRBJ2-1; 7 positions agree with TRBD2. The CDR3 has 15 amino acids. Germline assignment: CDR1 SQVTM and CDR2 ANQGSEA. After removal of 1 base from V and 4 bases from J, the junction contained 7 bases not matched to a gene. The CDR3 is CSVEVQRGFYNEQFF. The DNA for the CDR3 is TGCAGCGTTGAAGTTCAGCGGGGCTTTTACAATGAGCAGTTCTTC.

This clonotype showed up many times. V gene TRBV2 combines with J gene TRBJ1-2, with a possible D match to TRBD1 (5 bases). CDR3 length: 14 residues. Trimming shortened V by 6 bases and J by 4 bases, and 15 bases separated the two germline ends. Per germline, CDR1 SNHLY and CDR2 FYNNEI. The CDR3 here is CASRSDREVYGYTF. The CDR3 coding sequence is TGTGCCAGCAGATCCGACAGAGAAGTCTATGGCTACACCTTC.

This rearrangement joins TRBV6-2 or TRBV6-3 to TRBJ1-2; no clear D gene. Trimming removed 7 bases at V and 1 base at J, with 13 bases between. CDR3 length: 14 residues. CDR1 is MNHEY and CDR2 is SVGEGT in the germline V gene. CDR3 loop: CASNGPHLNYGYTF. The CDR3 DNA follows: TGTGCCAGCAACGGACCCCACCTTAACTATGGCTACACCTTC.

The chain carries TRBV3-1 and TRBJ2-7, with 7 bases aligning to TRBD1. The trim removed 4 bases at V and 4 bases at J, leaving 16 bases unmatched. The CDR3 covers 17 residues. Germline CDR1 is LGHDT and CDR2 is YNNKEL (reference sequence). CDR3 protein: CASSPRVVSTGAYEQYF. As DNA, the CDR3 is TGTGCCAGCAGCCCCCGGGTTGTGTCTACAGGGGCGTACGAGCAGTACTTC.

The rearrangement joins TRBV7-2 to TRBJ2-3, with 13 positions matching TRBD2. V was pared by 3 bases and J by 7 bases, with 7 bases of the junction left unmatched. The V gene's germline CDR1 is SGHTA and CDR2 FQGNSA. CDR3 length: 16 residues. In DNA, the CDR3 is TGTGCCAGCAGCTTCACCACGGGGACTAGCGGGAATACGCAGTATTTT. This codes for CASSFTTGTSGNTQYF.

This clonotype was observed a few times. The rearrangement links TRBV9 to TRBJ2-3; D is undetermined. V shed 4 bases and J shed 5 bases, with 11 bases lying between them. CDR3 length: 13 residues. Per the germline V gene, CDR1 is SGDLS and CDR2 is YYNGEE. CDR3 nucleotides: TGTGCCAGCAGCCTCCGACATGGAGATACGCAGTATTTT. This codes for CASSLRHGDTQYF.

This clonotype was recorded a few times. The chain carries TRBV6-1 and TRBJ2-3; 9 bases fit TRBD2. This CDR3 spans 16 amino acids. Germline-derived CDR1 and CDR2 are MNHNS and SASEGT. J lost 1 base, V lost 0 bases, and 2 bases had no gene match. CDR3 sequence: CASSEAIAGGTDTQYF. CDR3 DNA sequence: TGTGCCAGCAGTGAAGCAATAGCGGGGGGCACAGATACGCAGTATTTT.

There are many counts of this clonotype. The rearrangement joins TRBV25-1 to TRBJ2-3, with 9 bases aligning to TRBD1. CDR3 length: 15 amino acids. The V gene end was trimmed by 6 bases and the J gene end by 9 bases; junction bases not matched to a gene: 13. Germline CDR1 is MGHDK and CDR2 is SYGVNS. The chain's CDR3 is CASRSEGTGQYTQYF. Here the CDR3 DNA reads TGTGCCAGCAGGTCTGAGGGGACAGGGCAATACACGCAGTATTTT.

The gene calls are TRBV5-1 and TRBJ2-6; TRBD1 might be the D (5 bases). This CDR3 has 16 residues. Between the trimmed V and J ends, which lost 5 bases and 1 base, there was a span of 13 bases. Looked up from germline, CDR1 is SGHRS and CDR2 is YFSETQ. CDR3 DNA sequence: TGCGCCAGCAGGTTGACAGCACTATCTGGGGCCAACGTCCTGACTTTC. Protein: CASRLTALSGANVLTF.

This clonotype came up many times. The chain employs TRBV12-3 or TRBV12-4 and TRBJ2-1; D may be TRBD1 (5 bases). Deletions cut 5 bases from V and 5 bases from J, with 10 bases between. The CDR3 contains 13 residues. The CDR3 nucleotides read TGTGCCAGCAGTCCTTTGACAGACAATGAGCAGTTCTTC. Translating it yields CASSPLTDNEQFF.

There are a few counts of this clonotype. The CDR3 sequence: CASSYSPNVVGNEQFF. CDR3 coding DNA: TGTGCCAGCAGTTACTCGCCCAACGTCGTGGGGAATGAGCAGTTCTTC. The chain recombines TRBV6-5 with TRBJ2-1, with no clear D. The CDR3 has 16 residues. The germline V gene encodes CDR1 MNHEY and CDR2 SVGAGI. V lost 0 bases to trimming and J lost 7 bases, with 16 bases between them.